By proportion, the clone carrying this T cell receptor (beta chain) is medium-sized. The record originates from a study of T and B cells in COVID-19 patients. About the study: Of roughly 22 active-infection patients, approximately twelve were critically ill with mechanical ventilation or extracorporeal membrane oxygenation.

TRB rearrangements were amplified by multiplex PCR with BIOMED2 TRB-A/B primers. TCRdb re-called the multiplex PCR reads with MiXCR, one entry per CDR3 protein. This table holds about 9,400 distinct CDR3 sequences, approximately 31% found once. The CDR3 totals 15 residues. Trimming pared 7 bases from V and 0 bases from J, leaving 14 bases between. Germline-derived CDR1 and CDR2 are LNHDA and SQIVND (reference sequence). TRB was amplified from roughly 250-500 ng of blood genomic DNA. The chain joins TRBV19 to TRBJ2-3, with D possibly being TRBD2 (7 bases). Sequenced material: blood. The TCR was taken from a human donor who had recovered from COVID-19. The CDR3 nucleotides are TGTGCCAGTACCAAGGGGGGAGGGAGCACAGATACGCAGTATTTT. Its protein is CASTKGGGSTDTQYF. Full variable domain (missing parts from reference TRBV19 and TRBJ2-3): DGGITQSPKYLFRKEGQNVTLSCEQNLNHDAMYWYRQDPGQGLRLIYYSQIVNDFQKGDIAEGYSVSREKKESFPLTVTSAQKNPTAFYLCASTKGGGSTDTQYFGPGTRLTVL.